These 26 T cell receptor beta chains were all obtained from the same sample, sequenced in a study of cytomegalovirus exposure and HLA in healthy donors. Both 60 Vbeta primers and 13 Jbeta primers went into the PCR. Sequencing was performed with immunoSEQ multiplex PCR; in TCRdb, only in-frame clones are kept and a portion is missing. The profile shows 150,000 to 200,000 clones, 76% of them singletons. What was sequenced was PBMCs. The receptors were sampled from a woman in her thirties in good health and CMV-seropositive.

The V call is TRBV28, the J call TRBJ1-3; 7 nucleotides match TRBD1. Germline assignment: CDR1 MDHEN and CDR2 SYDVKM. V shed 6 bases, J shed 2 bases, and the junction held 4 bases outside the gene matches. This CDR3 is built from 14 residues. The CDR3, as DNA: TGTGCCAGCAGGGCAGGGGGACCTGGAAACACCATATATTTT. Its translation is CASRAGGPGNTIYF.

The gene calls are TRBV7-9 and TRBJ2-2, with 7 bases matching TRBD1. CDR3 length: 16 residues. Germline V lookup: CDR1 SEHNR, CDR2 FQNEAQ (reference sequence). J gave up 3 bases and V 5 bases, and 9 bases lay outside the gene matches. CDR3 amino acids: CASSPRGQDYTGELFF. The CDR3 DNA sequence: TGTGCCAGCAGCCCCCGAGGACAGGATTACACCGGGGAGCTGTTTTTT.

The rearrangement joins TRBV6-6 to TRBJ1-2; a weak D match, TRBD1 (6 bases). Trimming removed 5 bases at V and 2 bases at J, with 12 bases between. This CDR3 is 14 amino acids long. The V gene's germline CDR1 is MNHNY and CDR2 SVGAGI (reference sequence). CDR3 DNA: TGTGCCAGCAGTCCCGCGGGGGCGAACTATGGCTACACCTTC. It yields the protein CASSPAGANYGYTF.

The CDR3 bases are TGCGCCAGCAGCCCCGGGGGTCGACAGGGGACCTACGAGCAGTACTTC. Amino acids: CASSPGGRQGTYEQYF. The genes are TRBV4-1 and TRBJ2-7, with TRBD1 matching over 8 bases. Germline V gene data show CDR1 as MGHRA and CDR2 as YSYEKL. The V gene end was trimmed by 4 bases and the J gene end by 2 bases; junction bases not matched to a gene: 10. This CDR3 comprises 16 residues.

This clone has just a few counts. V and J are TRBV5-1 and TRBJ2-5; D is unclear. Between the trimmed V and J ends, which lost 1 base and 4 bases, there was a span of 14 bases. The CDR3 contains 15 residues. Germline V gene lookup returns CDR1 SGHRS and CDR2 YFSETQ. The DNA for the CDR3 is TGCGCCAGCAGCTTGATTGCGGAAGTGGGAGAGACCCAGTACTTC. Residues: CASSLIAEVGETQYF.

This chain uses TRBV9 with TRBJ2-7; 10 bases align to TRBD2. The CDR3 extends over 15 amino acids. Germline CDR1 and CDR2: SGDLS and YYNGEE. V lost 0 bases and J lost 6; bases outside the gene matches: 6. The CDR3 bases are TGTGCCAGCAGCGTAGAAGGAAGCGGGGGGGCCGAGCAGTACTTC. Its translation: CASSVEGSGGAEQYF.

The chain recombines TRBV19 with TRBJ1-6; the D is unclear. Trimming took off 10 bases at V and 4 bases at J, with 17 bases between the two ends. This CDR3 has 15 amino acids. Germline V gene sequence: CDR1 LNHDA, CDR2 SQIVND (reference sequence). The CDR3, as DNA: TGTGCCACGACCTTGACGGGTTTATATAATTCACCCCTCCACTTT. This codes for CATTLTGLYNSPLHF.

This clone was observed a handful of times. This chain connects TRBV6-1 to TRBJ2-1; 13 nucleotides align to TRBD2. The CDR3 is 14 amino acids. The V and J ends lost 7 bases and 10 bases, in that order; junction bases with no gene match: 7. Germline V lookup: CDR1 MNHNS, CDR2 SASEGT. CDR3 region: CASTTEGLAGEQFF. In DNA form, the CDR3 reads TGTGCCAGCACCACAGAGGGACTAGCGGGGGAGCAGTTCTTC.

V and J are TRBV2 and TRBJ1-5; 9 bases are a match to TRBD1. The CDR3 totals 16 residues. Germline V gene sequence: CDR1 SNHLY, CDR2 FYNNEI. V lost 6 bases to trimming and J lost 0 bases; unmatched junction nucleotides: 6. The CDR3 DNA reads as TGTGCCAGCAGCGCCCGGACAGGGGCTAGCAATCAGCCCCAGCATTTT. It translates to CASSARTGASNQPQHF.

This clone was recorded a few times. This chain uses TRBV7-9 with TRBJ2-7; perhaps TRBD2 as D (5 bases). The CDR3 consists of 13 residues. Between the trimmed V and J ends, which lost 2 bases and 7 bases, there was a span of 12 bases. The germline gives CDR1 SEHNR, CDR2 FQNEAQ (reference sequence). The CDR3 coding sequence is TGTGCCAGCAGCTTAAAGACCTCGGGGGAGCAGTACTTC. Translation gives CASSLKTSGEQYF.

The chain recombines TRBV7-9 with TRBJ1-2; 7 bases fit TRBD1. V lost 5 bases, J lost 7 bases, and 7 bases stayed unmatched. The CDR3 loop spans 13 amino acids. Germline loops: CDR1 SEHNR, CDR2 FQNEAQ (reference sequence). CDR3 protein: CASSRDSGGGYTF. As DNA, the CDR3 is TGTGCCAGCAGCCGGGACAGCGGCGGTGGCTACACCTTC.

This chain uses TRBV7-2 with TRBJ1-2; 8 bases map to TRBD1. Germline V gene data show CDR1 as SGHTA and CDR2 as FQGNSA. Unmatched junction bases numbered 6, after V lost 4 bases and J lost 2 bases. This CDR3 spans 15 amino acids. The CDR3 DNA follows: TGTGCCAGCAGCTCGTACAGGGGGACAAACTATGGCTACACCTTC. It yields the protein CASSSYRGTNYGYTF.

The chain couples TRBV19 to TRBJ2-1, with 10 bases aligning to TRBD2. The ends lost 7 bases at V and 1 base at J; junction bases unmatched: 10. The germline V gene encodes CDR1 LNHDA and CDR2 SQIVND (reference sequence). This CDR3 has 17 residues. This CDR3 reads CASTPAGGQFSYNEQFF. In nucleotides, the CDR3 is TGTGCCAGTACCCCAGCGGGGGGGCAATTTTCCTACAATGAGCAGTTCTTC. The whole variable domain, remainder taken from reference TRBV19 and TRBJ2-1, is DGGITQSPKYLFRKEGQNVTLSCEQNLNHDAMYWYRQDPGQGLRLIYYSQIVNDFQKGDIAEGYSVSREKKESFPLTVTSAQKNPTAFYLCASTPAGGQFSYNEQFFGPGTRLTVL.

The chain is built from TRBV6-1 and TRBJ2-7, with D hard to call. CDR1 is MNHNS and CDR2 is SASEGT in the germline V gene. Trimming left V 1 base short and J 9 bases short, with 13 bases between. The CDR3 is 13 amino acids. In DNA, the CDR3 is TGTGCCAGCAGTGAAGGGGCACTGTCAGGGCAGTACTTC. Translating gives CASSEGALSGQYF.

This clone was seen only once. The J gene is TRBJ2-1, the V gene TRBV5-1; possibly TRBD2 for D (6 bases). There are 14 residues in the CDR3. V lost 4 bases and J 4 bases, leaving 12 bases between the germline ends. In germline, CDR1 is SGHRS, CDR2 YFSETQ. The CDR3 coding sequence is TGCGCCAGCAGCCTCGCGGGGCCGTACAATGAGCAGTTCTTC. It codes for CASSLAGPYNEQFF.

In nucleotides, the CDR3 is TGTGCCAGCAGCCAAGACACGGGGGGGGCCTCGTACCAAGAGACCCAGTACTTC. It specifies CASSQDTGGASYQETQYF. The V and J genes are TRBV4-2 and TRBJ2-5, with TRBD2 identical over 8 bases. V shed 0 bases and J 0 bases; nucleotides not matched to a gene: 9. The CDR3 is made up of 18 amino acids. In germline, CDR1 is LGHNA, CDR2 YNFKEQ.

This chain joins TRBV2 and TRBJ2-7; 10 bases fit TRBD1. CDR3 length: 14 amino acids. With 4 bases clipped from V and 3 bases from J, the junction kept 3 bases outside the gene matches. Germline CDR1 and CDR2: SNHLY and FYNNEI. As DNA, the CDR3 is TGTGCCAGCAGTGGGGACAGGGGTTACTACGAGCAGTACTTC. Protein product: CASSGDRGYYEQYF.

Here the CDR3 DNA reads TGTGCCAGCAGCAGCGGACAGGGGGACTATGGCTACACCTTC. As protein: CASSSGQGDYGYTF. This rearrangement joins TRBV7-9 to TRBJ1-2; 10 bases agree with TRBD1. The trim removed 5 bases at V and 3 bases at J, leaving 3 bases unmatched. The germline V gene has CDR1 SEHNR and CDR2 FQNEAQ (reference sequence). CDR3 size: 14 residues.

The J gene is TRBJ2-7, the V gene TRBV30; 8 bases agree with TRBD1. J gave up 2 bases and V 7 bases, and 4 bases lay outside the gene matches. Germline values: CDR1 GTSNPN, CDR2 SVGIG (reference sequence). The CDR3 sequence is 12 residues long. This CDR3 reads CAFDRGTYEQYF. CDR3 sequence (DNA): TGTGCCTTCGACAGGGGCACCTACGAGCAGTACTTC.

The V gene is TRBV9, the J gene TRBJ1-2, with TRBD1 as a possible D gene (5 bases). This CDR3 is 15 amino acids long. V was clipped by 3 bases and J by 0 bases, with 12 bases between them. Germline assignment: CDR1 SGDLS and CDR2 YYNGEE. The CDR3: CASSATGTTNYGYTF. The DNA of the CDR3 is TGTGCCAGCAGCGCTACAGGTACGACTAACTATGGCTACACCTTC.

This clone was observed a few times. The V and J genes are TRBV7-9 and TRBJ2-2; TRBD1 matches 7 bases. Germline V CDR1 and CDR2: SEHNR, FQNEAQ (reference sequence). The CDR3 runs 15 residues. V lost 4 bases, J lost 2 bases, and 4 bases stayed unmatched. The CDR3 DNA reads TGTGCCAGCAGCTACTACAGGGGCAACACCGGGGAGCTGTTTTTT. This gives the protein CASSYYRGNTGELFF.

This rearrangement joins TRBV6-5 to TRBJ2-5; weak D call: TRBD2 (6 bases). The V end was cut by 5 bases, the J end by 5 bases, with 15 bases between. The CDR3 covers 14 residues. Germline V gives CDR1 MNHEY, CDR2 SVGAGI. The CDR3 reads CASSPLTGRETQYF. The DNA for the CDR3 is TGTGCCAGCAGTCCCCTGACGGGGAGGGAGACCCAGTACTTC.

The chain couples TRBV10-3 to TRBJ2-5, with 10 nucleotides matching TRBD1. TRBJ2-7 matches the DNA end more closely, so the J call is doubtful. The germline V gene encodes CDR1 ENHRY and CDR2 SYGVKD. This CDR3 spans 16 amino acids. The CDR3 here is CAISDTTGGISYEQYF. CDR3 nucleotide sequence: TGTGCCATCAGCGACACGACAGGGGGCATCTCCTACGAGCAGTACTTC.

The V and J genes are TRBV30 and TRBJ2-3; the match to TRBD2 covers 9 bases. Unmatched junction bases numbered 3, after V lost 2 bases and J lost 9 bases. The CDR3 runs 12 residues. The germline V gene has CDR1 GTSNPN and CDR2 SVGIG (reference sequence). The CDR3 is CAWSPLAGTQYF. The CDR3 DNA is TGTGCCTGGAGTCCCCTAGCGGGGACGCAGTATTTT. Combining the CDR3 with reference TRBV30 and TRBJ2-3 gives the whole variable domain SQTIHQWPATLVQPVGSPLSLECTVEGTSNPNLYWYRQAAGRGLQLLFYSVGIGQISSEVPQNLSASRPQDRQFILSSKKLLLSDSGFYLCAWSPLAGTQYFGPGTRLTVL.

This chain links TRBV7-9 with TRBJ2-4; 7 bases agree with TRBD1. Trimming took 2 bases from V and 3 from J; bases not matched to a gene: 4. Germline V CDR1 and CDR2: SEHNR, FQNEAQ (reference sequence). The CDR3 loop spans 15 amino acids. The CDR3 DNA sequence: TGTGCCAGCAGCTTACCCGGGACAGACAAAAACATTCAGTACTTC. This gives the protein CASSLPGTDKNIQYF.

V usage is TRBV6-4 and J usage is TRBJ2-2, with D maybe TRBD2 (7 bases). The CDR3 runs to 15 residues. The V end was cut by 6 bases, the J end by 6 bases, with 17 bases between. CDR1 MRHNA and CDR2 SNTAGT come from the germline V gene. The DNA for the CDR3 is TGTGCCAGCAGCCCCCTAGGGGGGGCCGCCGGGGAGCTGTTTTTT. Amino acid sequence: CASSPLGGAAGELFF.